These 23 T cell receptor beta chains originate from one sample sequenced in a study of T-cell memory formation after mild COVID-19. A single record per CDR3 protein comes from TCRdb applying MiXCR to the 5' RACE reads. The sample shows approximately 300,000 distinct CDR3 sequences, about a sixth of them seen only once. Specimen: PBMCs or a T cell subset sorted from them (not recorded which). These receptors originate from a man between 18 and 29 years old who had mild COVID-19 (a few samples of this study predate the infection). Cell type and time point are not known.

The gene calls are TRBV12-3 or TRBV12-4 and TRBJ2-1; 7 bases align to TRBD1. The CDR3 contains 14 residues. Losses at the gene ends were 6 bases for V and 7 bases for J; bases not matched to a gene: 9. In DNA, the CDR3 is TGTGCCAGCAGAGACAGGGTGGTAATAAATGAGCAGTTCTTC. Protein sequence: CASRDRVVINEQFF.

CDR3 region: CASSQGPRGETQYF. CDR3 sequence (DNA): TGTGCCAGCAGCCAGGGGCCCAGGGGGGAGACCCAGTACTTC. This rearrangement joins TRBV27 to TRBJ2-5, with 7 bases identical to TRBD1. The CDR3 is 14 amino acids. Germline CDR1 and CDR2: MNHEY and SMNVEV (reference sequence). J lost 5 bases, V lost 6 bases, and 9 bases had no gene match.

This clonotype was recorded at least ten times. This chain connects TRBV3-1 to TRBJ2-2, with D tentatively TRBD2 (6 bases). The germline V and J ends were trimmed by 2 bases and 1 base, with 14 bases remaining between them. Germline V gene lookup returns CDR1 LGHDT and CDR2 YNNKEL (reference sequence). The CDR3 has 17 residues. The CDR3 spells CASSQYPPGGNTGELFF. The CDR3 bases are TGTGCCAGCAGCCAATACCCCCCCGGGGGGAACACCGGGGAGCTGTTTTTT.

This clonotype turned up a few times. This chain connects TRBV3-1 to TRBJ2-1; maybe TRBD1 (5 bases). Germline-derived CDR1 and CDR2 are LGHDT and YNNKEL (reference sequence). The CDR3 loop spans 15 amino acids. The V gene lost 4 bases and the J gene lost 0 bases, with 10 bases spanning the gap. The CDR3 DNA reads TGTGCCAGCAGCCTGGACACCAACTCCTACAATGAGCAGTTCTTC. As protein: CASSLDTNSYNEQFF.

V is TRBV9 and J is TRBJ2-5; D possibly uses TRBD1 or TRBD2 (5 bases each). The CDR3 spans 14 residues. Trimming removed 5 bases at V and 5 bases at J, with 16 bases between. Germline assignment: CDR1 SGDLS and CDR2 YYNGEE. The CDR3 coding sequence is TGTGCCAGCAGTACCGGGTCGGGACGGGAGACCCAGTACTTC. Translated: CASSTGSGRETQYF.

DNA for the CDR3: TGTGCCAGCAGTTATATACAGGGGGCGAATCAGCCCCAGCATTTT. Encoded protein: CASSYIQGANQPQHF. V is TRBV6-2 or TRBV6-3 and J is TRBJ1-5; 9 bases line up with TRBD1. CDR3 length: 15 residues. Germline V gives CDR1 MNHEY, CDR2 SVGEGT. V shed 3 bases, J shed 4 bases, and the junction held 4 bases outside the gene matches.

This clonotype has more than one count but fewer than ten. This chain uses TRBV4-3 with TRBJ2-7; D is unresolved. From germline, CDR1 is LGHNA and CDR2 YSLEER. The CDR3 is 13 residues long. V was cut by 0 bases and J by 4 bases, with 7 bases left in between. The chain's CDR3 is CASSQDKRYEQYF. The CDR3 nucleotides read TGCGCCAGCAGCCAAGATAAAAGGTACGAGCAGTACTTC.

The V gene is TRBV20-1, the J gene TRBJ2-1; 9 bases agree with TRBD2. The CDR3 has 16 residues. From germline, CDR1 is DFQATT and CDR2 SNEGSKA (reference sequence). The J segment lost 5 bases and the V segment lost 1 base, leaving 9 bases of the junction unmatched. CDR3: CSARAGSGGYDNEQFF. CDR3 DNA sequence: TGCAGTGCTAGAGCGGGAAGCGGGGGGTATGACAATGAGCAGTTCTTC.

This clonotype was observed at least ten times. V usage is TRBV12-3 or TRBV12-4 and J usage is TRBJ1-1; unclear D gene. The CDR3 spans 11 residues. Deletions cut 8 bases from V and 6 bases from J, with 10 bases between. The CDR3 DNA sequence: TGTGCCAGCGCCCGTGGAGCTGAAGCTTTCTTT. It codes for CASARGAEAFF.

J is TRBJ2-1 and V is TRBV9; a weak D match, TRBD2 (6 bases). This CDR3 region has 15 residues. V shed 1 base and J shed 8 bases, with 16 bases lying between them. Germline V gives CDR1 SGDLS, CDR2 YYNGEE. CDR3 nucleotides: TGTGCCAGCAGCGTATATGTTGGAGGGTTAGATGAGCAGTTCTTC. Translated: CASSVYVGGLDEQFF.

This clonotype was detected a few times. J is TRBJ1-5 and V is TRBV4-3; D possibly corresponds to TRBD1 (6 bases). Trimming pared 0 bases from V and 11 bases from J, leaving 11 bases between. The CDR3 runs 13 residues. The germline V gene encodes CDR1 LGHNA and CDR2 YSLEER. The CDR3: CASSQEVRTAQHF. CDR3 nucleotide sequence: TGCGCCAGCAGCCAAGAAGTGCGGACAGCCCAGCATTTT.

This clonotype was found a few times. This chain links TRBV11-2 with TRBJ2-4; D is uncertain. The CDR3 extends over 14 amino acids. The germline V and J ends were trimmed by 5 bases and 4 bases, with 12 bases remaining between them. CDR1 SGHAT and CDR2 FQNNGV come from the germline V gene. CDR3 sequence: CASSNRMRKNIQYF. In DNA, the CDR3 is TGTGCCAGCAGCAACAGAATGAGAAAAAACATTCAGTACTTC.

This chain links TRBV9 with TRBJ1-5; 7 bases fit TRBD1. J lost 5 bases, V lost 3 bases, and 5 bases had no gene match. From germline, CDR1 is SGDLS and CDR2 YYNGEE. This CDR3 has 14 amino acids. CDR3: CASSGGGGDQPQHF. The CDR3 nucleotides read TGTGCCAGCAGCGGGGGAGGGGGCGATCAGCCCCAGCATTTT.

The V call is TRBV18, the J call TRBJ1-1; D ambiguous. Per the germline V gene, CDR1 is KGHSH and CDR2 is LQKENI. CDR3 length: 15 amino acids. The V end was cut by 0 bases, the J end by 1 base, with 9 bases between. The chain's CDR3 is CASSPPVQENTEAFF. The DNA for the CDR3 is TGTGCCAGCTCACCACCGGTCCAAGAGAACACTGAAGCTTTCTTT. Using reference TRBV18 and TRBJ1-1 for the parts outside the CDR3, the full variable domain is NAGVMQNPRHLVRRRGQEARLRCSPMKGHSHVYWYRQLPEEGLKFMVYLQKENIIDESGMPKERFSAEFPKEGPSILRIQQVVRGDSAAYFCASSPPVQENTEAFFGQGTRLTVV.

This clonotype was counted between two and nine times. The rearrangement links TRBV12-3 or TRBV12-4 to TRBJ2-5; the match to TRBD2 covers 11 bases. The CDR3 covers 16 residues. The trim removed 3 bases at V and 7 bases at J, leaving 10 bases unmatched. CDR3 bases: TGTGCCAGCAGTTTCGGGACTAGCGGTCCCCGGGGGACCCAGTACTTC. The encoded protein is CASSFGTSGPRGTQYF.

The chain is built from TRBV7-2 and TRBJ2-7; D remains ambiguous. CDR1 SGHTA and CDR2 FQGNSA come from the germline V gene. The CDR3 runs to 13 residues. Trimming removed 5 bases from V and 6 bases from J, with 14 bases in between. CDR3 amino acids: CASSPDGPVEQYF. In DNA form, the CDR3 reads TGTGCCAGCAGCCCCGACGGTCCGGTCGAGCAGTACTTC. The full variable domain, rest sourced from reference TRBV7-2 and TRBJ2-7, is GAGVSQSPSNKVTEKGKDVELRCDPISGHTALYWYRQSLGQGLEFLIYFQGNSAPDKSGLPSDRFSAERTGGSVSTLTIQRTQQEDSAVYLCASSPDGPVEQYFGPGTRLTVT.

DNA for the CDR3: TGTGCCAGCAGCTTATTCCTTACCTCTGGAAACACCATATATTTT. The encoded protein is CASSLFLTSGNTIYF. This chain links TRBV7-2 with TRBJ1-3; D call uncertain. Trimming took off 2 bases at V and 0 bases at J, with 8 bases between the two ends. The germline CDR1 and CDR2 sequences are SGHTA and FQGNSA. CDR3 length: 15 residues.

This chain links TRBV9 with TRBJ1-1; no clear D. The CDR3 extends over 16 amino acids. V gave up 0 bases and J gave up 0 bases, with 12 bases separating them. Germline CDR1 reads SGDLS; CDR2 reads YYNGEE. The chain's CDR3 is CASSVGSHSLNTEAFF. CDR3 nucleotide sequence: TGTGCCAGCAGCGTAGGTTCACACAGCCTGAACACTGAAGCTTTCTTT. The whole variable domain, remainder taken from reference TRBV9 and TRBJ1-1, is DSGVTQTPKHLITATGQRVTLRCSPRSGDLSVYWYQQSLDQGLQFLIQYYNGEERAKGNILERFSAQQFPDLHSELNLSSLELGDSALYFCASSVGSHSLNTEAFFGQGTRLTVV.

This clonotype was seen just once. The chain joins TRBV9 to TRBJ1-3; D perhaps matches TRBD1 (6 bases). V was shortened by 0 bases and J by 1 base, with 11 bases between the two germline ends. From germline, CDR1 is SGDLS and CDR2 YYNGEE. The CDR3 sequence is 16 residues long. The CDR3 loop reads CASSVAGAASGNTIYF. CDR3 bases: TGTGCCAGCAGCGTAGCGGGGGCTGCGTCTGGAAACACCATATATTTT.

This CDR3 is CASSLTGQGTEAFF. DNA for the CDR3: TGTGCCAGCAGCTTGACAGGGCAGGGCACTGAAGCTTTCTTT. The rearrangement links TRBV7-9 to TRBJ1-1; 7 nucleotides align to TRBD1. The CDR3 covers 14 residues. The V gene's germline CDR1 is SEHNR and CDR2 FQNEAQ (reference sequence). J was trimmed by 4 bases and V by 3 bases; bases with no gene match: 5.

V and J are TRBV5-8 and TRBJ2-2; 7 bases fit TRBD2. Losses at the gene ends were 5 bases for V and 6 bases for J; bases not matched to a gene: 4. From germline, CDR1 is SGHTS and CDR2 YDEGEE. CDR3 size: 13 residues. The CDR3 sequence is CASRRGGAGELFF. Written as DNA, the CDR3 is TGTGCCAGCAGACGCGGGGGTGCCGGGGAGCTGTTTTTT.

The chain employs TRBV10-3 and TRBJ2-1; D is possibly TRBD1 or TRBD2 (6 bases each). V shed 5 bases and J shed 2 bases, with 10 bases lying between them. This CDR3 is built from 14 residues. The V gene's germline CDR1 is ENHRY and CDR2 SYGVKD. The CDR3 sequence is CAISLEGAYNEQFF. The DNA for the CDR3 is TGTGCCATCAGTCTGGAGGGGGCCTACAATGAGCAGTTCTTC.

About this clonotype: A much bigger clone sits one base away, suggesting this may be a read error. This chain connects TRBV7-9 to TRBJ2-6; D gene unclear. The V and J ends lost 3 bases and 0 bases respectively, with 3 bases between them. From germline, CDR1 is SEHNR and CDR2 FQNEAQ (reference sequence). The CDR3 length is 14 residues. The CDR3: CASSFNSGANVLTF. The CDR3 DNA is TGTGCCAGCAGCTTTAACTCTGGGGCCAACGTCCTGACTTTC.